This TCR beta chain emerged from a study of T-cell memory formation after mild COVID-19. Study details: TCR clusters were largely donor specific.

Constant-segment-primed 5'RACE gave TCR alpha and TCR beta cDNA libraries with sample barcodes and UMIs. TCRdb itself ran the 5' RACE reads through MiXCR, one entry per CDR3 protein. This table holds approximately 560,000 distinct CDR3 sequences, approximately 15% found once. The CDR3 extends over 14 amino acids. The junction had 4 bases not matched to a gene; V was cut back by 3 bases and J by 6 bases. The germline V gene has CDR1 SGHRS and CDR2 YFSETQ. Concerning this clonotype itself: Its antigen remains unidentified.

The study, taken as a whole, reports: Within pre-infection memory, some responding clones were found, suggesting cross-reactive memory joined. The main location of contracting CD4+ clones was CM and EM, and that of contracting CD8+ clones was EMRA.

This TCR was sampled from an adult woman who had mild COVID-19 (a few samples of this study predate the infection). Cell type and time point are not known. The sample taken for sequencing was PBMCs or a T cell subset sorted from them (not recorded which). This chain connects TRBV5-1 to TRBJ2-2; TRBD1 matches 8 bases. CDR3 nucleotides: TGCGCCAGCAGCTCAGGGGGCGAGGCCGGGGAGCTGTTTTTT. This codes for CASSSGGEAGELFF. Drawing the rest from reference TRBV5-1 and TRBJ2-2, the complete variable domain is KAGVTQTPRYLIKTRGQQVTLSCSPISGHRSVSWYQQTPGQGLQFLFEYFSETQRNKGNFPGRFSGRQFSNSRSEMNVSTLELGDSALYLCASSSGGEAGELFFGEGSRLTVL.